This TCR beta chain was observed in a study of CD8+CD57+ T cells in acquired aplastic anemia. Study context: Sorted CD4+ and CD8+ cells yielded DNA averaging approximately 3 ug. An average of around 11 million reads for CD4+ cells was obtained from healthy donors.

Both TCR beta VDJ combination and CDR3 sequence profiling were carried out. Genomic DNA was the template for this profiling. TCRdb used MiXCR to reprocess the reads, holding one entry per CDR3 protein. The sample shows 150,000 to 200,000 distinct CDR3 sequences, around 45% of them seen only once. This clonotype appeared many times. The CDR3 has 15 residues. The V gene's germline CDR1 is LGHNA and CDR2 YNFKEQ. With 3 bases clipped from V and 4 bases from J, the junction kept 4 bases outside the gene matches. Sample: sorted CD4+, CD8+, or CD8+CD57+ T cells (not recorded which) from PBMCs. The rearrangement joins TRBV4-2 to TRBJ2-1; TRBD2 agrees at 9 bases. This clonotype originated in a human donor in good health. The CDR3 sequence is CASSQTTSGYNEQFF. The CDR3 DNA follows: TGTGCCAGCAGCCAGACGACTAGCGGTTACAATGAGCAGTTCTTC.